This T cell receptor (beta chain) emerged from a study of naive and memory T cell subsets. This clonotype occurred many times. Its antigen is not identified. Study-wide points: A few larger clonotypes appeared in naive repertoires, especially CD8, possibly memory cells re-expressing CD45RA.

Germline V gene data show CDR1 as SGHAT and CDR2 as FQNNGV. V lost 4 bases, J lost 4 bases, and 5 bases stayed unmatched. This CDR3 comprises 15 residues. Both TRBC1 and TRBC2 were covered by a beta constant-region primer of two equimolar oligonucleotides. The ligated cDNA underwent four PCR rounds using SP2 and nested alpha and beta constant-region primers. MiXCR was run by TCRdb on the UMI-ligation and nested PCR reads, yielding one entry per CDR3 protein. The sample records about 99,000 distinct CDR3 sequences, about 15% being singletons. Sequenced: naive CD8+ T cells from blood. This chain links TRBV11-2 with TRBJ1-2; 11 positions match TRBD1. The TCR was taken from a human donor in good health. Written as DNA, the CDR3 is TGTGCCAGCAGCTCTGGACAGGGGGCTGGCTATGGCTACACCTTC. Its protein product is CASSSGQGAGYGYTF.